This TCR beta chain was identified in a study of response to subunit inactivated influenza vaccine. The CDR3 is made up of 17 amino acids. V dropped 0 bases and J dropped 0 bases, with 10 bases sitting between them. Germline V gene lookup returns CDR1 KGHDR and CDR2 SFDVKD. TCRdb processed the RT-PCR reads anew with MiXCR; each CDR3 protein has one entry. Among about half a million distinct CDR3 sequences listed, about a tenth were seen once. The sample consisted of PBMCs from blood, taken 45 days after vaccination. This receptor was taken from a man aged 50 or older who received an inactivated influenza vaccine. This chain joins TRBV24-1 and TRBJ2-2; D may be TRBD1 (6 bases). The CDR3 reads CATSDLGTPTNTGELFF. CDR3 sequence (DNA): TGTGCCACCAGTGATTTGGGGACACCTACGAACACCGGGGAGCTGTTTTTT.